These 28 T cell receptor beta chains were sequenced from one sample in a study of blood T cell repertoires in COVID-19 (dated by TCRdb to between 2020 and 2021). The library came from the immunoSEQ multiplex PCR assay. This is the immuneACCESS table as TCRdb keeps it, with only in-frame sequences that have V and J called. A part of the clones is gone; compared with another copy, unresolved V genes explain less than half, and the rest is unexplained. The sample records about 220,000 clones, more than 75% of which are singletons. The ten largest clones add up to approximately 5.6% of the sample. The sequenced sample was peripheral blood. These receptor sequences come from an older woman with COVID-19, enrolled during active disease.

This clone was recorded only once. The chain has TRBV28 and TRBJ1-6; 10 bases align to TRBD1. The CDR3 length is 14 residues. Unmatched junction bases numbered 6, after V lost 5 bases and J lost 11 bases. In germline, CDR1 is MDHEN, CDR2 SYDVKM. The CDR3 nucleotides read TGTGCCAGCAGTATGACAGGGGGCCGGACACCCCTCCACTTT. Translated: CASSMTGGRTPLHF. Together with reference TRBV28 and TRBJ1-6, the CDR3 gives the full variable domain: DVKVTQSSRYLVKRTGEKVFLECVQDMDHENMFWYRQDPGLGLRLIYFSYDVKMKEKGDIPEGYSVSREKKERFSLILESASTNQTSMYLCASSMTGGRTPLHFGNGTRLTVT.

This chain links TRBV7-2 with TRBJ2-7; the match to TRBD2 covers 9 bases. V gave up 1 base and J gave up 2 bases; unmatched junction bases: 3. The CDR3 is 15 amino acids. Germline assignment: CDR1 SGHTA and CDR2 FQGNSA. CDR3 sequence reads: CASSLGLAGTYEQYF. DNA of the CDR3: TGTGCCAGCAGCTTAGGTCTAGCGGGGACCTACGAGCAGTACTTC. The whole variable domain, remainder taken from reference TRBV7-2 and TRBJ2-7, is GAGVSQSPSNKVTEKGKDVELRCDPISGHTALYWYRQSLGQGLEFLIYFQGNSAPDKSGLPSDRFSAERTGGSVSTLTIQRTQQEDSAVYLCASSLGLAGTYEQYFGPGTRLTVT.

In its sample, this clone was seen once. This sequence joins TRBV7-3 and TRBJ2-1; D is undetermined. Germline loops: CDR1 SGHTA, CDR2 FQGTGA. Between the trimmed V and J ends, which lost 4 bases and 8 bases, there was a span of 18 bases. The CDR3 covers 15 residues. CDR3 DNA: TGTGCCAGCAGCTCGAAATCCCTGGGCCATCATGAGCAGTTCTTC. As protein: CASSSKSLGHHEQFF.

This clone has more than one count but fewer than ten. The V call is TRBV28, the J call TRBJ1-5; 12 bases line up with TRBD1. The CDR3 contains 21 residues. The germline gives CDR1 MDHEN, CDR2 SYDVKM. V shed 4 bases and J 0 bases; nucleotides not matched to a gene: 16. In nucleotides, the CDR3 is TGTGCCAGCAGTTCTCAACGCCGGGACAGGGGGCGGGGATATAGCAATCAGCCCCAGCATTTT. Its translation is CASSSQRRDRGRGYSNQPQHF.

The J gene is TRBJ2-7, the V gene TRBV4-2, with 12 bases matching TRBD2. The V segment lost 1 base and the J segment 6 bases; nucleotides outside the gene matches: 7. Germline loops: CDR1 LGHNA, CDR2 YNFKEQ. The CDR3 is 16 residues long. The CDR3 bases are TGTGCCAGCAGCCAAGGTCTAGCGGGAGGGGTGAGCGAGCAGTACTTC. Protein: CASSQGLAGGVSEQYF.

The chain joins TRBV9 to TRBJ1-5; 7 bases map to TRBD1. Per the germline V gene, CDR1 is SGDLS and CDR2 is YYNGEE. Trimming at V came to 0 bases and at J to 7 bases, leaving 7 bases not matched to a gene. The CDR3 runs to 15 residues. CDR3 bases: TGTGCCAGCAGCGTAGAAGAGGGGGCAGGACAGCCCCAGCATTTT. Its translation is CASSVEEGAGQPQHF.

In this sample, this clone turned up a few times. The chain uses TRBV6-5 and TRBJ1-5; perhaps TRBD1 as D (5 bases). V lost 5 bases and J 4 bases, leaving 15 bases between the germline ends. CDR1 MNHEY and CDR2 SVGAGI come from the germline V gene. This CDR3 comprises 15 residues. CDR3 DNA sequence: TGTGCCAGCAGTCCCCAGGGTGGGAAGAATCAGCCCCAGCATTTT. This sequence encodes CASSPQGGKNQPQHF.

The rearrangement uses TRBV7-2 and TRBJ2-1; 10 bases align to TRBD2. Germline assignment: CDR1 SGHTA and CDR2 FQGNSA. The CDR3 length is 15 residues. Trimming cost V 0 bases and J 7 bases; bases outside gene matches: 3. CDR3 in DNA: TGTGCCAGCAGCTTAGCTGGGACTAGCGAGAATGAGCAGTTCTTC. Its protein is CASSLAGTSENEQFF.

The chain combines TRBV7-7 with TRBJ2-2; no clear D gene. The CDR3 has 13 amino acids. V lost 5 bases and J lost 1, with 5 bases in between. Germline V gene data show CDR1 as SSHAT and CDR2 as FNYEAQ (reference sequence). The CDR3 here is CASSPLNTGELFF. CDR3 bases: TGTGCCAGCAGCCCACTGAACACCGGGGAGCTGTTTTTT. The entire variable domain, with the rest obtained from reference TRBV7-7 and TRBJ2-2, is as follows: GAGVSQSPRYKVTKRGQDVTLRCDPISSHATLYWYQQALGQGPEFLTYFNYEAQPDKSGLPSDRFSAERPEGSISTLTIQRTEQRDSAMYRCASSPLNTGELFFGEGSRLTVL.

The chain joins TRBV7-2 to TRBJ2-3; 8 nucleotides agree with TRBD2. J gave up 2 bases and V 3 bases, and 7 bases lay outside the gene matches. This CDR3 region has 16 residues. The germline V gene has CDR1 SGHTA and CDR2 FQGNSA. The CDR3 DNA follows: TGTGCCAGCAGCTTGGGGGGTAGCGGGAACACAGATACGCAGTATTTT. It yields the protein CASSLGGSGNTDTQYF.

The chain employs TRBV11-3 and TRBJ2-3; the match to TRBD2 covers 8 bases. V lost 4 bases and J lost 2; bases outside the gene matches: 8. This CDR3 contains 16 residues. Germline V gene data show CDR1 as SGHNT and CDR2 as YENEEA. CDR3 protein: CASSSSIAGPTDTQYF. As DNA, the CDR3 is TGTGCCAGCAGCTCTTCTATAGCGGGGCCCACAGATACGCAGTATTTT.

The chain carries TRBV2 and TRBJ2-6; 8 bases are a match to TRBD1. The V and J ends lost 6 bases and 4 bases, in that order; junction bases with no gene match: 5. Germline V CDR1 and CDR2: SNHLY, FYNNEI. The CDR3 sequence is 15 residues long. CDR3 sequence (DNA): TGTGCCAGCAGACCGGACAGGGCGGGGGCCAACGTCCTGACTTTC. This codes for CASRPDRAGANVLTF.

CDR3 nucleotide sequence: TGTGCCAGCTCACCATTGGGGCAGAGCTCTGGAAACACCATATATTTT. As protein: CASSPLGQSSGNTIYF. The gene calls are TRBV18 and TRBJ1-3; D perhaps matches TRBD1 (5 bases). Trimming removed 2 bases at V and 0 bases at J, with 11 bases between. This CDR3 is 16 amino acids long. The germline gives CDR1 KGHSH, CDR2 LQKENI.

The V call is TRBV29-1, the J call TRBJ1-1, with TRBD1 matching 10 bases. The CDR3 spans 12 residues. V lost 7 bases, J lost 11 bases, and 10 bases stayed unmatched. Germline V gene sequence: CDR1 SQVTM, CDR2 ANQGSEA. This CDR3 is CSAADRGKMAFF. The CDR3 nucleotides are TGCAGCGCTGCGGACAGGGGGAAGATGGCTTTCTTT.

CDR3 sequence (DNA): TGTGCCAGCAGCCAAGAGCGCTTGACAGCCGCTCTCTACGAGCAGTACTTC. It codes for CASSQERLTAALYEQYF. The V and J genes are TRBV3-1 (or the pseudogene TRBV3-2) and TRBJ2-7; tentatively, D is TRBD1 (5 bases). Germline V CDR1 and CDR2: LGHDT, YNNKEL (reference sequence). The CDR3 runs 17 residues. Trimming stripped 0 bases from V and 3 bases from J, with 18 bases between.

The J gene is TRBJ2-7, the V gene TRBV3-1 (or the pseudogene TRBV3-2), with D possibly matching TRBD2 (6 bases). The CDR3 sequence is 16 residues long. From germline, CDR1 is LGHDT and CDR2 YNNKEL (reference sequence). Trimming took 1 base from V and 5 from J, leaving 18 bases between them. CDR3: CASSQGFLARGDEQYF. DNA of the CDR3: TGTGCCAGCAGCCAAGGCTTTCTAGCGAGAGGTGACGAGCAGTACTTC.

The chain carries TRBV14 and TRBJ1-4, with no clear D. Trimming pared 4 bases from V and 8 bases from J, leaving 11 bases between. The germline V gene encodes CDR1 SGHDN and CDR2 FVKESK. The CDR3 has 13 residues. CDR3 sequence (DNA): TGTGCCAGCAGCCGGAACGTGGGCGAAAAACTGTTTTTT. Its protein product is CASSRNVGEKLFF.

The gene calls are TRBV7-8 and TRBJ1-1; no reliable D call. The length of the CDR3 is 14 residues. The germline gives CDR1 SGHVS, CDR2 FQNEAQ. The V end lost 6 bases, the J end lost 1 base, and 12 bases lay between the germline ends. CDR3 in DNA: TGTGCCAGCAGGGCCCCGACACCGAACACTGAAGCTTTCTTT. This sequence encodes CASRAPTPNTEAFF.

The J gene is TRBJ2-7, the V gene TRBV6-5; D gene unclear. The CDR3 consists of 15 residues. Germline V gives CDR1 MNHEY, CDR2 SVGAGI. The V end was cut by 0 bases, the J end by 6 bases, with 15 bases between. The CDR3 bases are TGTGCCAGCAGTTACTCGAGTCTCAGGTCCCGCGAGCAGTACTTC. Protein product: CASSYSSLRSREQYF.

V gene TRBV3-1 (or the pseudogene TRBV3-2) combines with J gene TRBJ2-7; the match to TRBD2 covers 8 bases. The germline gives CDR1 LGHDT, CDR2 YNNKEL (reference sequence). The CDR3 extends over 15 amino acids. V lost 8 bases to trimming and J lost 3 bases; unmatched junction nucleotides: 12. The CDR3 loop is CASSPPGGKSYEQYF. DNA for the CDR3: TGTGCCAGCTCCCCCCCGGGGGGGAAGAGCTACGAGCAGTACTTC.

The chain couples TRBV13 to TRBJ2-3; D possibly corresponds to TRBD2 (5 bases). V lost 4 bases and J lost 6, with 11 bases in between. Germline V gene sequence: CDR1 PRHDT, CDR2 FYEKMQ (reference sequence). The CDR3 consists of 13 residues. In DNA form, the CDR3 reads TGTGCCAGCAGCTCCACTAGTAGGGATACGCAGTATTTT. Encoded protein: CASSSTSRDTQYF.

CDR3 loop: CASSFQGRDQPQHF. The CDR3 nucleotides read TGTGCCAGCAGCTTCCAGGGGAGAGATCAGCCCCAGCATTTT. V is TRBV7-9 and J is TRBJ1-5, with D perhaps matching TRBD1 (6 bases). V was trimmed by 3 bases and J by 5 bases, leaving 11 bases between them. Per germline, CDR1 SEHNR and CDR2 FQNEAQ (reference sequence). This CDR3 contains 14 residues.

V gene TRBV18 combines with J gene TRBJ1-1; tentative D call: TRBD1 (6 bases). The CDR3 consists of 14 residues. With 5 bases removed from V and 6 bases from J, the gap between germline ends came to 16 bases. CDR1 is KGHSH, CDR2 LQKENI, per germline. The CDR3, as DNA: TGTGCCAGCTCATCACAGACAGGCGGTCCTGAAGCTTTCTTT. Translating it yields CASSSQTGGPEAFF.

The DNA for the CDR3 is TGTGCCAGCAGTTGGACAGGGGATTTTTCTGAAGCTTTCTTT. The encoded protein is CASSWTGDFSEAFF. This chain joins TRBV7-8 and TRBJ1-1; TRBD1 agrees at 9 bases. Germline assignment: CDR1 SGHVS and CDR2 FQNEAQ. This CDR3 has 14 amino acids. Unmatched junction bases numbered 8, after V lost 6 bases and J lost 6 bases. Complete variable domain (other parts from reference TRBV7-8 and TRBJ1-1): GAGVSQSPRYKVAKRGQDVALRCDPISGHVSLFWYQQALGQGPEFLTYFQNEAQLDKSGLPSDRFFAERPEGSVSTLKIQRTQQEDSAVYLCASSWTGDFSEAFFGQGTRLTVV.

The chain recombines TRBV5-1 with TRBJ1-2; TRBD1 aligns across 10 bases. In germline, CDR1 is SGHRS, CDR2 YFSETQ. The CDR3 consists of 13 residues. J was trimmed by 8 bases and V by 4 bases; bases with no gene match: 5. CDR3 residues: CASSLGQGQGYTF. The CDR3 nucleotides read TGCGCCAGCAGCCTGGGACAGGGGCAAGGCTACACCTTC.

The CDR3 region is CASSPTTAYQETQYF. CDR3 DNA: TGTGCCAGCAGCCCTACGACAGCGTACCAAGAGACCCAGTACTTC. The chain couples TRBV9 to TRBJ2-5, with a weak D call TRBD1 (5 bases). The CDR3 loop spans 15 amino acids. V was clipped by 4 bases and J by 0 bases, with 13 bases between them. The germline V gene has CDR1 SGDLS and CDR2 YYNGEE. Full variable domain (outside the CDR3, taken from reference TRBV9 and TRBJ2-5): DSGVTQTPKHLITATGQRVTLRCSPRSGDLSVYWYQQSLDQGLQFLIQYYNGEERAKGNILERFSAQQFPDLHSELNLSSLELGDSALYFCASSPTTAYQETQYFGPGTRLLVL.

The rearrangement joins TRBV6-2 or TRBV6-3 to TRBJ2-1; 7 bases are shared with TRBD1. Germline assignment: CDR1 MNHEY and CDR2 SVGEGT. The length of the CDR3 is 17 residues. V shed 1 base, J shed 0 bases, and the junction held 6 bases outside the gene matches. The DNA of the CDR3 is TGTGCCAGCAGTTACTGGCAGGGGGACAGCTCCTACAATGAGCAGTTCTTC. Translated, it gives CASSYWQGDSSYNEQFF.

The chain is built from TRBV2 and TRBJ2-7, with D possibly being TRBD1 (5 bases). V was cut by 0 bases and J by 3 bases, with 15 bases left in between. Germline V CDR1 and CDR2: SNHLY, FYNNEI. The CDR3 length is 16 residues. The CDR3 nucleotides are TGTGCCAGCAGTGAAGCGAAGGGGAACTTCGGCTACGAGCAGTACTTC. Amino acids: CASSEAKGNFGYEQYF.